The 5 T cell receptor beta chains listed next were all sequenced from one sample in a study of shared clonotypes between healthy human individuals. TCRdb's copy holds only in-frame clones and misses some; the assay was immunoSEQ multiplex PCR. The sample shows approximately 100,000 clones, about 70% of them seen only once. Sequencing used memory CD8+ T cells sorted from blood. Regarding subset: CD45RO+ cells pooled with CCR7-negative TemRA cells. All receptors come from a young woman in good health.

Ten or more counts support this clone. The chain couples TRBV27 to TRBJ2-7, with D uncertain. Germline V gene data show CDR1 as MNHEY and CDR2 as SMNVEV (reference sequence). V was pared by 5 bases and J by 2 bases, with 13 bases between. The CDR3 covers 14 residues. The chain's CDR3 is CASSPPTRPYEQYF. In nucleotides, the CDR3 is TGTGCCAGCAGTCCCCCGACAAGACCCTACGAGCAGTACTTC.

The table lists this clone with a few counts. V and J are TRBV25-1 and TRBJ2-5; D unclear. This CDR3 has 13 residues. Germline V gene sequence: CDR1 MGHDK, CDR2 SYGVNS. V was pared by 4 bases and J by 4 bases, with 10 bases between. The CDR3 nucleotides read TGTGCCAGCAGTGGGGGTAGCCCAGAGACCCAGTACTTC. Translation gives CASSGGSPETQYF.

The rearrangement links TRBV19 to TRBJ2-7; D unresolved. CDR1 LNHDA and CDR2 SQIVND come from the germline V gene (reference sequence). The CDR3 extends over 15 amino acids. Trimming pared 5 bases from V and 3 bases from J, leaving 17 bases between. The CDR3 nucleotides are TGTGCCAGTAGTGCAACTGGCAGCAATTACTACGAGCAGTACTTC. This encodes CASSATGSNYYEQYF.

The V and J genes are TRBV11-2 and TRBJ2-3; D remains ambiguous. V was pared by 5 bases and J by 4 bases, with 19 bases between. CDR3 length: 16 residues. CDR1 SGHAT and CDR2 FQNNGV come from the germline V gene. CDR3 bases: TGTGCCAGCAGCCAAGATCTAGGGAAAGGGTCAGATACGCAGTATTTT. Its translation is CASSQDLGKGSDTQYF.

The chain uses TRBV10-2 and TRBJ2-5; D perhaps matches TRBD2 (6 bases). Germline values: CDR1 WSHSY, CDR2 SAAADI. The CDR3 totals 14 residues. V shed 0 bases and J shed 1 base, with 6 bases lying between them. The CDR3 DNA reads TGCGCCAGCAGTGAGTCACTAGCCCAAGAGACCCAGTACTTC. Its protein is CASSESLAQETQYF.